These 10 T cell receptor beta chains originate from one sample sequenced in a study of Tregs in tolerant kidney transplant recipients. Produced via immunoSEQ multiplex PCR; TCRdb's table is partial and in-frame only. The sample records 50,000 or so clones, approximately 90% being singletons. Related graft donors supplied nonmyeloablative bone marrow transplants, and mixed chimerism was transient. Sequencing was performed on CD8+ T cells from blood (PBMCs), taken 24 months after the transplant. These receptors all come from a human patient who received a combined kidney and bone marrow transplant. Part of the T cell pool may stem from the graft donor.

The CDR3 nucleotides read TGTGCCAGTAGTATGGGTGGGACACGGGGTTTCTACAATGAGCAGTTCTTC. Amino acid sequence: CASSMGGTRGFYNEQFF. The chain combines TRBV19 with TRBJ2-1, with D possibly TRBD1 on 6 matching bases. The CDR3 spans 17 residues. Germline V CDR1 and CDR2: LNHDA, SQIVND (reference sequence). V was cut by 3 bases and J by 3 bases, with 18 bases left in between.

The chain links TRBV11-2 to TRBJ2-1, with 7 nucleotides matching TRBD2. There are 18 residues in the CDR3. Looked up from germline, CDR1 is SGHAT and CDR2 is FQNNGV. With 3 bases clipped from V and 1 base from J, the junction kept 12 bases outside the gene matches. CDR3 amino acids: CASSFELGGSLSYNEQFF. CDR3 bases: TGTGCCAGCAGCTTCGAACTGGGCGGGAGCTTATCCTACAATGAGCAGTTCTTC.

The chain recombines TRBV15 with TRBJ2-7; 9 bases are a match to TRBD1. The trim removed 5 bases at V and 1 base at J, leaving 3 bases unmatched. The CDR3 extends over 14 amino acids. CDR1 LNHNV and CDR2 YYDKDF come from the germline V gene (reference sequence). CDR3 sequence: CATSPGQGSYEQYF. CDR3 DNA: TGTGCCACCAGCCCAGGACAGGGGTCCTACGAGCAGTACTTC. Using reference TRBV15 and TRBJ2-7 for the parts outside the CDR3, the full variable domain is DAMVIQNPRYQVTQFGKPVTLSCSQTLNHNVMYWYQQKSSQAPKLLFHYYDKDFNNEADTPDNFQSRRPNTSFCFLDIRSPGLGDTAMYLCATSPGQGSYEQYFGPGTRLTVT.

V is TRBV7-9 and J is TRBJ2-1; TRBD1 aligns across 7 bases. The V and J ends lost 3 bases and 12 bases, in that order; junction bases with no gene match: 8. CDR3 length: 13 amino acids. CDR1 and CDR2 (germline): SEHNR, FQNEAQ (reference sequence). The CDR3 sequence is CASSFRQGVGQFF. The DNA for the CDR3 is TGTGCCAGCAGCTTTCGACAGGGTGTCGGGCAGTTCTTC.

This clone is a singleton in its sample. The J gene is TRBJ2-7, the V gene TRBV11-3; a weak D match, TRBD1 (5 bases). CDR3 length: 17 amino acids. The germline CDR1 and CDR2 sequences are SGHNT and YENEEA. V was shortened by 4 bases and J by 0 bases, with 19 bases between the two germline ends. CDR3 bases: TGTGCCAGCAGCTCCCGTCCTTTCGACAGTTCCTCCTACGAGCAGTACTTC. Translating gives CASSSRPFDSSSYEQYF.

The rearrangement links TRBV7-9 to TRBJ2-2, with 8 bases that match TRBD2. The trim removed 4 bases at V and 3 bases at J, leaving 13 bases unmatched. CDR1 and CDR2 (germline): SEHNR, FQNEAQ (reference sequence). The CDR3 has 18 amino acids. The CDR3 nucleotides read TGTGCCAGCAGCTCCCCTCCAGGACTAGCTGCGTACACCGGGGAGCTGTTTTTT. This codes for CASSSPPGLAAYTGELFF.

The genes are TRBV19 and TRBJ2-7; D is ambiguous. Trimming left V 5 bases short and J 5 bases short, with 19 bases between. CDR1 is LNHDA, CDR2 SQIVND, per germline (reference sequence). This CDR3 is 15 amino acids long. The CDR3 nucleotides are TGTGCCAGTAGTCCAACCCCCGCCGGGTCAGACGAGCAGTACTTC. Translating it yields CASSPTPAGSDEQYF.

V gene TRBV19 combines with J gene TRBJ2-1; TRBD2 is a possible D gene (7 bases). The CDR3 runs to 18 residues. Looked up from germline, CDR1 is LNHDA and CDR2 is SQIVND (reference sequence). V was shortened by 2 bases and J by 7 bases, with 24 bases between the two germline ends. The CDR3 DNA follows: TGTGCCAGTAGTATATTCTCGAGCGGGACAACTCGGAATAATGAGCAGTTCTTC. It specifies CASSIFSSGTTRNNEQFF.

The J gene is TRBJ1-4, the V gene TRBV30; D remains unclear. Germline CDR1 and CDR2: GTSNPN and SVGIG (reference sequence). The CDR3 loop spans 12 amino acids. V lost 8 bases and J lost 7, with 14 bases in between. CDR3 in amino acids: CAIDKTSEKLFF. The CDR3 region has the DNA TGTGCCATCGACAAAACATCTGAAAAACTGTTTTTT.

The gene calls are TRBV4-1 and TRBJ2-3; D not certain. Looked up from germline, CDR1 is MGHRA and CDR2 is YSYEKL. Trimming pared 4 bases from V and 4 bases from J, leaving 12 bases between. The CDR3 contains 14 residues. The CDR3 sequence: CASSPSDGPDTQYF. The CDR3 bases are TGCGCCAGCAGCCCCTCAGATGGTCCAGATACGCAGTATTTT.